This T cell receptor (beta chain) was captured in a study of CD8 T cells in Susac syndrome. The CDR3 covers 15 residues. The J segment lost 6 bases and the V segment lost 10 bases, leaving 11 bases of the junction unmatched. Germline V gene data show CDR1 as SNHLY and CDR2 as FYNNEI. It was with random hexamers that roughly 0.5 to 1 ug RNA was reverse transcribed. TCRdb processed the immunoSEQ multiplex PCR reads anew with MiXCR; each CDR3 protein has one entry. The table shows about 110,000 distinct CDR3 sequences, with 95% to 98% occurring only once. The sample comprised CD4+ T cells from PBMCs. The genes are TRBV2 and TRBJ2-2, with 10 bases fitting TRBD2. The sequence was obtained from a human donor in good health. The CDR3 sequence is CATKRASGSPGELFF. Written as DNA, the CDR3 is TGTGCCACCAAGAGGGCTAGCGGGAGTCCCGGGGAGCTGTTTTTT.